This TCR beta chain was sequenced in a study of cytomegalovirus exposure and HLA in healthy donors (TCRdb year 2017). Background for the entire study: In an earlier analysis of some 610 of the donors, approximately 260 Gb of sequence data and approximately 120 million unique TCR beta sequences from 180 million or so T cells were reported. Among 300 to 500 genotyped donors of the cohort, an average of about 220,000 unique TCR beta nucleotide sequences was sequenced per donor, of which approximately 19% were non-productive. Besides the first cohort of 666 subjects, a separate validation cohort made up of some 110 different subjects was used. In an earlier analysis of 587 of the donors, high-throughput TCR beta sequencing was used to judge whether each TCR beta V gene segment behaved as functional or pseudogenic. Typing coverage differed by locus: A, B, C, DRB1 and DQB1 were typed in about 629-640 donors, DQA1 in about 560, DPA1 in over 600, and DPB1 in around 440. Both class I and class II loci were covered by HLA typing, at four-digit resolution. About 280 gigabases of sequencing data and roughly 81 million unique TCR sequences made up an early release that covered about 640 HLA-typed donors. A later analysis re-examined previously published TCR beta repertoires from about 670 donors and added high-resolution HLA genotyping to investigate patterns of TCR occurrence. Donor age, sex, ethnicity and CMV serostatus were compiled alongside the repertoire data. Because of strong linkage in the cohort, roughly five DR-DQ haplotypes were treated as single units for association and clustering. Every discovery cohort repertoire had been produced on one sequencing platform. Rather than drawing on any new phenotypic data, the later analysis identified candidate immune exposures from TCR beta sequences and the way those sequences occurred across donors. Of the 350 to 400 genotyped donors, around 81% fell in the genetic ancestry cluster associated with self-reported Caucasian donors. The study aimed to test whether signatures of past pathogen exposure could be identified by cataloging public T cell receptors. The study used immunosequencing to profile the T cell repertoires of several hundred subjects and linked those repertoires to cytomegalovirus serostatus. In a later genetic analysis, genome-wide SNP genotypes for about 65% of the roughly 670 donors were used, and that subset was treated as a discovery cohort. High-throughput TCR immunosequencing, statistical association of individual TCRs with disease status, and machine learning were combined to predict cytomegalovirus infection status. Broader findings and caveats from the paper: A total of 164 TCR beta chains were listed by the study as associated with cytomegalovirus. This cohort had only TCR beta chains sequenced, and the lack of alpha or paired-chain data limited which features could be detected. In a later genetic analysis, fewer N-insertions in productive TCRs were reported among donors in an Asian-associated ancestry cluster than the approximately 630-donor mean. HLA typing was unavailable for some donors at each locus, so association tests used only the typed subset. In both the original and validation cohorts, the classifier was reported to diagnose cytomegalovirus status with high specificity and sensitivity. A further reported finding was that TCR beta sequences accurately predicted the HLA-A and HLA-B alleles for most subjects in the first cohort. The sequencing pipeline was judged likely to have produced a cluster of highly shared sequence variants as a technical artifact. Immune exposure information for the cohort was limited to CMV serostatus. In a later analysis, HLA-associated TCR beta chains were found to be more clonally expanded and to have lower generation probabilities than equally common non-associated chains. The authors suggested that the approach could potentially be generalized to other disease states and immunological phenotypes. According to a later analysis, most CMV-associated TCR beta chains appeared to be HLA-restricted, and the HLA associations seemed to be driven largely by CMV exposure. Strong co-occurrence of HLA alleles, especially DR and DQ, made assigning TCR associations to individual alleles difficult. In vitro tests confirmed that a few of the cytomegalovirus-associated TCR beta chains recognize cytomegalovirus antigens. Because counts were too low, fewer than 20 rarely observed V segments, including chromosome 9 orphons, were excluded from the earlier analysis of some 540 of the donors. According to a later analysis, parvovirus B19, influenza, CMV and Epstein-Barr virus appeared linked to several top co-occurrence clusters. A later genetic analysis associated a missense DCLRE1C variant with V-gene and J-gene trimming of TCR beta chains, and an independent cohort replicated the association. Linkage disequilibrium might explain the correlated functional status among segregating V segments, but an unknown experimental factor could not be excluded. Roughly uniform sequencing depth across donors was assumed in presence/absence analyses, although this assumption may not hold. Some IMGT-functional V segments, including TRBV6-2 and TRBV6-3, could not be told apart with the 87-base-pair reads, so those segments were excluded. According to a later analysis, TCR association rates differed among HLA loci, with DRB1 alleles showing the most associated TCRs and HLA-C alleles showing the fewest. Most TCR sequences were seen in very few donors, while some public TCRs were found in many individuals. In an earlier analysis of 587 of the donors, most TCR beta V segments appeared in productive rearrangements about 90% or about 30% of the time, broadly matching IMGT annotations. In a later analysis, over 15,000 TCR beta sequences were associated with specific HLA alleles at a false discovery rate of 0.05.

Library creation used the immunoSEQ multiplex PCR assay. For the multiplex PCR, a mixture combining 60 forward primers for TCR Vbeta segments and 13 reverse primers for TCR Jbeta segments was used. A multiplex PCR assay on genomic DNA amplified the CDR3 region of rearranged TCR beta genes. The amplified TCR beta libraries were sequenced on the Illumina HiSeq System as 87-base-pair reads. The paper's data handling went like this. Across the roughly 640 repertoires, a later analysis counted around 80 million unique TCR beta chains, roughly 11 million of which were shared by at least two donors. Raw reads were error-corrected and collapsed into unique sequences by a nearest-neighbor algorithm in which closely related sequences were merged to remove PCR and sequencing errors. CDR3 sequences were aligned to IMGT reference sequences to assign V, D and J gene segments. For a sequence to be retained, a match of at least six nucleotides was required to both a V gene segment and a J gene segment. A rearrangement counted as productive if the CDR3 had no stop codons and remained in frame with V and J, and every other rearrangement counted as non-productive. Following IMGT convention, CDR3 was defined as the stretch from the second conserved V-encoded cysteine to the conserved J-encoded phenylalanine. The earlier analysis of some 580 of the donors excluded any sequence lacking an unambiguous match to a single V gene segment. An earlier analysis of 587 of the donors classified V segments as functional when productive rearrangements were above 56.7% and as segregating when the standard deviation between donors was above 5%. To diagnose cytomegalovirus status from the catalog of TCR beta chain sequences, a statistical classification framework was built. A later analysis assigned V and J genes by comparing TCR nucleotide sequences with IMGT/GENE-DB human TR gene sequences. Using the TCRdist pipeline, a later analysis assigned CDR3 sequences along with most-parsimonious VDJ recombination scenarios. A later analysis defined each TCR beta chain by its CDR3 amino acid sequence plus V-gene family, and excluded reads lacking a unique V-gene family. As a way to deal with suspected cross-contamination and a sequencing artifact, a later analysis dropped approximately 590 nucleotide sequences that were highly shared and had low generation probability. A later analysis calculated a clonal expansion index for each public chain from normalized within-repertoire ranks of inferred template counts. Generation probabilities in a later analysis came from a VDJ recombination model fitted to out-of-frame rearrangements, and those results were checked against IGoR. Hypergeometric tests were used in a later analysis to score TCR-TCR, TCR-HLA and TCR-CMV co-occurrence, with a repertoire-size bias correction applied to the TCR pairs. In a later analysis, false discovery rates were estimated by permuting HLA or CMV assignments 20 times. In a later analysis, co-occurring TCRs were grouped using DBSCAN, and TCRdist sequence similarity was added for clustering within HLA-allele-positive subsets. For co-occurrence clustering, repertoires with fewer than 30,000 or more than 120,000 public chains were excluded, along with several repertoires with anomalous nucleotide sharing. TCRdb carries this immuneACCESS record with in-frame sequences only. Its versions omit some clonotypes, under half of them owing to an unresolved V gene in the studies checked, with the rest unexplained. V, J and clone size reflect that table, while D and trimming were determined from the DNA. The sample table records around 200,000 clones; approximately 84% of these occur just once. The top ten hold 0.5% to 0.7% of the sample.

The CDR3 starts with the cysteine, ends with the phenylalanine, and has 14 residues. The kept DNA is CDR3 alone, 42 bases in frame from the first base. The germline V gene gives CDR1 as SGDLS and CDR2 as YYNGEE. At the junction V is shortened by 0 bases and J by 4 bases, with 10 bases in between. With regard to this clone: The antigen it binds to is not known. Per-nucleotide qualities are absent, and no much larger clonotype sits a single base away.

The cohort consisted of 600 to 700 healthy bone marrow donors. At the time of sampling, all cohort members were nominally healthy, though unrecorded immune exposures were likely present. The donor tested CMV seronegative, placing the donor among the approximately 400 seronegative members of the cohort. A peripheral blood sample was provided by each donor, and peripheral blood mononuclear cells were used for TCR beta sequencing. Genomic DNA extraction from the blood cell samples was performed with the Qiagen DNeasy Blood Extraction Kit. The receptor chain draws on TRBV9 and TRBJ1-2; the D segment cannot be called with confidence. The sequence was obtained from a woman between 40 and 50 years old in good health and CMV-seronegative. Sequencing input: PBMCs. The DNA reads as follows: TGTGCCAGCAGCGTAGACGGGGTCCGCTATGGCTACACCTTC. Translated, it reads CASSVDGVRYGYTF.